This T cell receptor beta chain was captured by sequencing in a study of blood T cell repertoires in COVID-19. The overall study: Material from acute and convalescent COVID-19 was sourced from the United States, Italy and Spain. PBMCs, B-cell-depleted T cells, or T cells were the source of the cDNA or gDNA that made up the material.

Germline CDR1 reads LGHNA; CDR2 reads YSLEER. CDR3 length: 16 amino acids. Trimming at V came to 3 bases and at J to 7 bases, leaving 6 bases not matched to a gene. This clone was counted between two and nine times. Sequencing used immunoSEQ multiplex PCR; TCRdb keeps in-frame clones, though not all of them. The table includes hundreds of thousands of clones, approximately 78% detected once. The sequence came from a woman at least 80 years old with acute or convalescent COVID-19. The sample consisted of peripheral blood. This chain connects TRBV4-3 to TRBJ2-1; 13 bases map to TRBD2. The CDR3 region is CASSQELAGGRNEQFF. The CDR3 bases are TGCGCCAGCAGCCAGGAACTAGCGGGGGGGCGAAATGAGCAGTTCTTC.